This is a list of T cell receptor beta chains from one sample in a study of T-cell reconstitution after alpha-beta-depleted transplantation in children. TCRdb called the PCR reads again in MiXCR, with one record for every CDR3 protein. Seen here are some 600,000 distinct CDR3 sequences, 10% to 15% observed once, and the top ten hold 2% to 2.5%. This material consisted of PBMCs, mostly from graft donor cells, taken 360 days after TCRalphabeta/CD19-depleted stem cell transplant. The origin of the receptors is a male patient between 5 and 17 years old who had a stem cell transplant for acute myeloid leukemia, so the T cells may come from the graft donor. CDR3s include the opening cysteine and the closing phenylalanine or tryptophan. D genes are given only for firm matches. Rows give clone size only sometimes, using once, few, many, or a class for an expanded clone.

j_call v_call d_call clone_size cdr3_nt cdr3_aa
TRBJ2-3 TRBV20-1 NA many TGCAGTGCTAGCCTCCCGAGGACGGACACAGATACGCAGTATTTT CSASLPRTDTDTQYF
TRBJ2-1 TRBV4-3 NA NA TGCGCCAGCAGCCAAGATGATCAAACTAGCTACAATGAGCAGTTCTTC CASSQDDQTSYNEQFF
TRBJ1-4 TRBV15 NA NA TGTGCCAGCAAGAGACGGTTTAGAGCAGGGCCTTCCTCTGGTGCAACTAATGAAAAACTGTTTTTT CASKRRFRAGPSSGATNEKLFF
TRBJ2-1 TRBV29-1 NA few TGCAGCGTGGGGGCGAATGAGCAGTTCTTC CSVGANEQFF
TRBJ2-3 TRBV20-1 NA few TGCAGTGCTAGAGATCTAAGGGTCGGCACAGATACGCAGTATTTT CSARDLRVGTDTQYF
TRBJ2-2 TRBV4-3 NA NA TGCGCCAGCAGCCAAGTTAGTTACACCGGGGAGCTGTTTTTT CASSQVSYTGELFF
TRBJ1-5 TRBV19 NA NA TGTGCCAGTAGTACCTCAGACGGGAATAGCAATCAGCCCCAGCATTTT CASSTSDGNSNQPQHF
TRBJ2-7 TRBV9 NA few TGTGCCAGCTCCGTGGGGGCGGTCCTCTACGAGCAGTACTTC CASSVGAVLYEQYF
TRBJ1-1 TRBV29-1 NA many TGCAGCGCCAAAGGGGATGAGGAAGCTTTCTTT CSAKGDEEAFF
TRBJ2-1 TRBV29-1 TRBD1 NA TGCAGCGTTGTGGGGGTAGTAACAGGGGGCGGTGAGCAGTTCTTC CSVVGVVTGGGEQFF
TRBJ2-2 TRBV6-1 NA few TGTGCCAGCAGTCGCCGAGTTGACACCGGGGAGCTGTTTTTT CASSRRVDTGELFF
TRBJ2-7 TRBV28 TRBD2 NA TGTGCCAGCAGTTCCGTAGCGGGAGGGAGGCGAAACGAGCAGTACTTC CASSSVAGGRRNEQYF
TRBJ2-5 TRBV5-1 NA many TGCGCCAGCAGCTTGGGCCGGGCCCACCAAGAGACCCAGTACTTC CASSLGRAHQETQYF
TRBJ2-3 TRBV7-2 NA many TGTGCCAGCAGCCAAGCTTTTCTTGATACGCAGTATTTT CASSQAFLDTQYF
TRBJ2-3 TRBV30 NA NA TGTGCCTGGAGGGGCTGGATGTTCACAGATACGCAGTATTTT CAWRGWMFTDTQYF
TRBJ2-1 TRBV6-2/TRBV6-3 TRBD2 few TGTGCCAGCAGTTACCTCGGGACTAGCCTCTACAATGAGCAGTTCTTC CASSYLGTSLYNEQFF
TRBJ2-7 TRBV14 NA few TGTGCCAGCAGCCGGGCTTTCTCCTACGAGCAGTACTTC CASSRAFSYEQYF
TRBJ2-4 TRBV2 TRBD2 NA TGTGCCAGCGCGGGACTAGCGGGAGTTCAGTACTTC CASAGLAGVQYF
TRBJ2-1 TRBV5-6 TRBD1 few TGTGCCAGCAGCAAAGACAGGGGACCCTACAATGAGCAGTTCTTC CASSKDRGPYNEQFF
TRBJ2-1 TRBV20-1 TRBD2 few TGCAGTGCTAGAGCCCCGCACTGGACTAGCGGAGATTACAATGAGCAGTTCTTC CSARAPHWTSGDYNEQFF
TRBJ1-2 TRBV9 TRBD1 many TGTGCCAGCAGCGTGAAGACAGGGGATGGCTACACCTTC CASSVKTGDGYTF
TRBJ2-3 TRBV19 TRBD2 many TGTGCCAGTAGTATGGCCCCACTAGCGGGGAAAACAGATACGCAGTATTTT CASSMAPLAGKTDTQYF